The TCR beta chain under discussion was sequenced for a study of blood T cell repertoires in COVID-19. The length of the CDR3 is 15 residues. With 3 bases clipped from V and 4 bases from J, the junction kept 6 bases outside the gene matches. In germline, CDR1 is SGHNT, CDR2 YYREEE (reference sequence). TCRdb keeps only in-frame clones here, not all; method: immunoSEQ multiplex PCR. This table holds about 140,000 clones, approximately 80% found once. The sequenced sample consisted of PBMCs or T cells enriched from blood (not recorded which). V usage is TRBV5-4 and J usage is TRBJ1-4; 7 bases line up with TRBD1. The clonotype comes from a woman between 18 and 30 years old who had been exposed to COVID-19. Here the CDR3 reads CASSSSTGNNEKLFF. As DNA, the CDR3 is TGTGCCAGCAGCTCATCGACAGGGAATAATGAAAAACTGTTTTTT.